This T cell receptor beta chain was profiled in a study of OX40 agonist ivuxolimab in advanced cancers. Of note for this clone: The antigen remains undetermined.

V shed 1 base and J shed 5 bases, with 15 bases lying between them. The CDR3 consists of 15 residues. Germline CDR1 reads MGHRA; CDR2 reads YSYEKL. Study observations and caveats: Both CD4+ and CD8+ T cell populations in blood had undergone clonal expansion by week 6 at 0.1 to 3.0 mg/kg.

The method was immunoSEQ multiplex PCR; TCRdb's version includes in-frame clones alone and lacks a portion of them. The sample shows 30,000 to 40,000 clones, about 80% of them seen only once. This clonotype originated in an adult with an advanced solid tumor such as melanoma, head and neck, liver or kidney cancer. The rearrangement joins TRBV4-1 to TRBJ2-7, with D perhaps matching TRBD2 (5 bases). Sequencing was performed on CD4+ or CD8+ T cells sorted from blood, taken in a trial of the OX40 agonist ivuxolimab. CDR3 DNA: TGCGCCAGCAGCCAAGGTACGGGATCCCCCAACGAGCAGTACTTC. Translated, it gives CASSQGTGSPNEQYF.